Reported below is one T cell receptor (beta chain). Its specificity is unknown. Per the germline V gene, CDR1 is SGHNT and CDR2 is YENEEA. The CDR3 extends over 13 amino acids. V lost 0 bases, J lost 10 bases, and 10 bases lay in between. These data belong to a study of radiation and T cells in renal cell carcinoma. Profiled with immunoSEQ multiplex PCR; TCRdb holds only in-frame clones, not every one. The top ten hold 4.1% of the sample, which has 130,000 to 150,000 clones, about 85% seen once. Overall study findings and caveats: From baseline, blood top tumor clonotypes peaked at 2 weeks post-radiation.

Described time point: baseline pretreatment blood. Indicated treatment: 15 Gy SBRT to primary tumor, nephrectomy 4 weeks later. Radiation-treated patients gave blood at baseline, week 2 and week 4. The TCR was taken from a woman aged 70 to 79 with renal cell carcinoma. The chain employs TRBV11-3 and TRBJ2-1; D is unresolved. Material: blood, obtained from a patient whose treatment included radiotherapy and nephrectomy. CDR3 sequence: CASSLDRLCEQFF. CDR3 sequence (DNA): TGTGCCAGCAGCTTAGATAGGCTATGCGAGCAGTTCTTC.